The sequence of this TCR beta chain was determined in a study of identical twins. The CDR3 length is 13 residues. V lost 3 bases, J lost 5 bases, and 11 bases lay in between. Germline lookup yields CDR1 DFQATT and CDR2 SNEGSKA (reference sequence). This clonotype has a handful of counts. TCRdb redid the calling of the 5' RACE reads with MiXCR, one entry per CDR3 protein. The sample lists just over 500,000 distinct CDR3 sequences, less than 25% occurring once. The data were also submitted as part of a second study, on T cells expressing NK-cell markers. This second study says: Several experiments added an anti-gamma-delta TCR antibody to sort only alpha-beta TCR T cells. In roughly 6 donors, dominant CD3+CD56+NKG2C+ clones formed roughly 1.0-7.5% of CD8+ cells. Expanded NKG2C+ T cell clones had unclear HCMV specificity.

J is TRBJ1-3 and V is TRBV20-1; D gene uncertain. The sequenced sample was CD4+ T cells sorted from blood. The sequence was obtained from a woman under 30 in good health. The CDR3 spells CSASLGQRNTIYF. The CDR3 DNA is TGCAGTGCTAGTTTAGGGCAGAGAAACACCATATATTTT.